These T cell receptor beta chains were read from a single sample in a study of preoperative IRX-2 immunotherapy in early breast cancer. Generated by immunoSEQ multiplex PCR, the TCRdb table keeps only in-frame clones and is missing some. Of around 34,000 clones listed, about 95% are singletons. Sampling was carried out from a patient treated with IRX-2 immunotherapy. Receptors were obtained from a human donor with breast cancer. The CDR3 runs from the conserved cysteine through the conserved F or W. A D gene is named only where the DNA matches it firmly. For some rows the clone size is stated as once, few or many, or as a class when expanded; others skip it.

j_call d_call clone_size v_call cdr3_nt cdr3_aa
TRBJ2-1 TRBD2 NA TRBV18 TGTGCCAGCTCACCAGGGAGGGGCCCCTACAATGAGCAGTTCTTC CASSPGRGPYNEQFF
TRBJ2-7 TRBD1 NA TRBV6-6 TGTGCCAGCAGTTCCGCCCGGGACAGGTCCTACGAGCAGTACTTC CASSSARDRSYEQYF
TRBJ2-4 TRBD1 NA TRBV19 TGTGCCACCACACCAGGGACAGAAAAAAACATTCAGTACTTC CATTPGTEKNIQYF
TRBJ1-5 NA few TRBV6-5 TGTGCCAGCAGAAGACAGGCTAATCAGCCCCAGCATTTT CASRRQANQPQHF
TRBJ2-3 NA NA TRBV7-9 TGTGCCAGCAGCCCAATAGGGGATACGCAGTATTTT CASSPIGDTQYF
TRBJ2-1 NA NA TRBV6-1 TGTGCCAGCAGTGAAGCAACCAGCTACAATGAGCAGTTCTTC CASSEATSYNEQFF
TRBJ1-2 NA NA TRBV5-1 TGCGCCAGCTCCGACCGTGGCGGCTACACCTTC CASSDRGGYTF
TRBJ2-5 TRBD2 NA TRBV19 TGTGCCAGTAGCAGTATCAGCCACGGGAGGGGGGAGACCCAGTACTTC CASSSISHGRGETQYF
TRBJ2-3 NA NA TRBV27 TGTGCCAGCAGTCCATCCCCAGGCCCCAATACGCAGTATTTT CASSPSPGPNTQYF
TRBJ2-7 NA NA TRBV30 TGTGCCTGGAGTCAAGGAGGGTCCTACGAGCAGTACTTC CAWSQGGSYEQYF
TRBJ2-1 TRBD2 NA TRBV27 TGTGCCAGCAGGCCACTAGCGGGGGGATACAATGAGCAGTTCTTC CASRPLAGGYNEQFF
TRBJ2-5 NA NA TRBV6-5 TGTGCCAGCAGCGGGTTCGGGGAGACCCAGTACTTC CASSGFGETQYF
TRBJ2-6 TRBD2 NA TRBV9 TGTGCCAGCAGCGCCAACCCTCTAGCGGAGGAGATCTCTGGGGCCAACGTCCTGACTTTC CASSANPLAEEISGANVLTF
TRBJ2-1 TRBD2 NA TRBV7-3 TGTGCCAGCAGCGGGACTAGCGGGTACAATGAGCAGTTCTTC CASSGTSGYNEQFF
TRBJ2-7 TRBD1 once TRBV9 TGTGCCAGCAGCGTCTCCGGGACAGGGACCTACGAGCAGTACTTC CASSVSGTGTYEQYF
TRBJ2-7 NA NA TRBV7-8 TGTGCCAGCAGCTTAATTATAGTCAAAAGTCCCGCGACCTACGAGCAGTACTTC CASSLIIVKSPATYEQYF
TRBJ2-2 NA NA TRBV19 TGTGCCAGTAGTAGGGTTTATACCGGGGAGCTGTTTTTT CASSRVYTGELFF
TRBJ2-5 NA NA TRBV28 TGTGCCAGCAGTTTGACAGGTGGTGGGCAAGAGACCCAGTACTTC CASSLTGGGQETQYF
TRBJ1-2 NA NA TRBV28 TGTGCCAGCAGTCCCTGGGGCCAGGACAAGGCTAACTATGGCTACACCTTC CASSPWGQDKANYGYTF
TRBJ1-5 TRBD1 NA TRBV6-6 TGTGCCAGCAGTCTCACAGGGGATCAGCCCCAGCATTTT CASSLTGDQPQHF
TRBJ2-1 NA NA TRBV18 TGTGCCAGCTCACCAGCGGGTACGAATGAGCAGTTCTTC CASSPAGTNEQFF
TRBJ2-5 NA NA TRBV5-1 TGCGCCAGCAGCTTGCAAGAGACCCAGTACTTC CASSLQETQYF
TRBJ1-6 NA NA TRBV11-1 TGTGCCAGCAGCTTAGCAGGGGAGGGATCACCCCTCCACTTT CASSLAGEGSPLHF
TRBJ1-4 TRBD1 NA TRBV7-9 TGTGCCAGCAAGGGGACAGTTAATGAAAAACTGTTTTTT CASKGTVNEKLFF
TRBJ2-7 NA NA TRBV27 TGTGCCAGCAGTTTAGTTAGGGCATCGGGTCAGGAGCAGTACTTC CASSLVRASGQEQYF
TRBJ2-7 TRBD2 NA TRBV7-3 TGTGCCAGCAGCTTAACAGGGAGGGGACCCTACGAGCAGTACTTC CASSLTGRGPYEQYF
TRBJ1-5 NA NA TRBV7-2 TGTGCCAGCAGCCCGTCCACCGGGATCTCTCAGCCCCAGCATTTT CASSPSTGISQPQHF
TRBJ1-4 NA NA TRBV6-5 TGTGCCAGCAGCCTCGACAGGCTCAATGAAAAACTGTTTTTT CASSLDRLNEKLFF
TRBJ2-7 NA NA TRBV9 TGTGCCAGCAGCGTAGTCCCCTACGAGCAGTACTTC CASSVVPYEQYF
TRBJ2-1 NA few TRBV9 TGTGCCAGCAGCCGAACCAGAACCAATGAGCAGTTCTTC CASSRTRTNEQFF
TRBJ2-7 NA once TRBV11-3 TGTGCCAGCAGCGACGGGCGTTCTTACGGGCAGTACTTC CASSDGRSYGQYF
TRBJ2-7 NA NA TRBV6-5 NA CASSSSSLEQYF
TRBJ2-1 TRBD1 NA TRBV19 TGTGCCAGTAGTATCCGACAGGGGCGGTCAGATGAGCAGTTCTTC CASSIRQGRSDEQFF
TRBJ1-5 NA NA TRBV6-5 TGTGCCAGCAGAAAAATTCAGGATCAGCCCCAGCATTTT CASRKIQDQPQHF
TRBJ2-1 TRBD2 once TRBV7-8 TGTGCCAGCAGCTTCCGACCCGGGACTAGGCGGAATGAGCAGTTCTTC CASSFRPGTRRNEQFF
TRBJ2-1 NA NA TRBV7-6 TGTGCCAGCAGCTTAATCGTGGGGTCCTACAATGAGCAGTTCTTC CASSLIVGSYNEQFF
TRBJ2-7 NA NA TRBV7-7 TGTGCTAGCAGCACGGACAGAACCCACGAGCAGTACTTC CASSTDRTHEQYF
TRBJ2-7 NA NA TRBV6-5 TGTGCCAGCAGTTACACCGAAGGGAGGGAGCAGTACTTC CASSYTEGREQYF
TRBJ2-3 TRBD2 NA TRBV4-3 TGCGCCAGCAGCCAAGACCAGCGGGACTTCACAGATACGCAGTATTTT CASSQDQRDFTDTQYF
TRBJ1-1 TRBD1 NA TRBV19 TGTGCCTCGAGAGACAGGGGCCGTTCGGACACTGAAGCTTTCTTT CASRDRGRSDTEAFF
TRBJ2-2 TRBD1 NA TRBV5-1 TGCGCCAGCAGCCTTGGACAGGGTTGGACCGGGGAGCTGTTTTTT CASSLGQGWTGELFF
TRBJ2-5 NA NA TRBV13 TGTGCCAGCAGCAAGGTTAGAAGGGAGACCCAGTACTTC CASSKVRRETQYF
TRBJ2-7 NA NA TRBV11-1 TGTGCCAGCAGCTTATCCAGCTACGAGCAGTACTTC CASSLSSYEQYF
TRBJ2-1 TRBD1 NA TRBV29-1 TGCAGCGTCCGGGACAGGGTCGATGAGCAGTTCTTC CSVRDRVDEQFF
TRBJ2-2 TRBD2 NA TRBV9 TGTGCCAGCAGCGTAGGGACTAGCGGGGGGAGCAACACCGGGGAGCTGTTTTTT CASSVGTSGGSNTGELFF
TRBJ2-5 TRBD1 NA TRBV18 TGTGCCAGCACTAGACCCGGGACAGGGGAACAGACCCAGTACTTC CASTRPGTGEQTQYF
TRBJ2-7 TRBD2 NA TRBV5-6 TGTGCCAGCAGCTCCGGACTAGCGGGGGGAGCCGAGCAGTACTTC CASSSGLAGGAEQYF
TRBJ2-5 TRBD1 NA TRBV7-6 TGTGCCAGCAGCTTAGTAGGCAGGGGGCAAGAGACCCAGTACTTC CASSLVGRGQETQYF
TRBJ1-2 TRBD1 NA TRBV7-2 TGTGCCAGCAGCTCACAGGGGACCAGCTACACCTTC CASSSQGTSYTF
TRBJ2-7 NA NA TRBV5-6 TGTGCCAGCAGCTTTGGTGTTGGCCAGAGCGAGCAGTACTTC CASSFGVGQSEQYF
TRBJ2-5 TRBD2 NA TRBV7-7 TGTGCTAGCAGCTTCAGCGGGATTGTAGAGACCCAGTACTTC CASSFSGIVETQYF
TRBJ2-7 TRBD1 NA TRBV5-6 TGTGCCAGCAGGACCAGACAGGGAAAGAACGAGCAGTACTTC CASRTRQGKNEQYF
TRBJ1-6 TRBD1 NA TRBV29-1 TGCAGCGTGGTGACAGGGGATAATTCACCCCTCCACTTT CSVVTGDNSPLHF
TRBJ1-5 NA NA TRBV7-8 TGTGCCAGCAGCTTATGGCGGAAGAATCAGCCCCAGCATTTT CASSLWRKNQPQHF
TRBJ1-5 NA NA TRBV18 TGTGCCAGCTCACCCACAGGGTCGAGCAATCAGCCCCAGCATTTT CASSPTGSSNQPQHF